This TCR beta chain was found in a study of regulatory T cells in long-lasting Graves disease. With regard to this clonotype: This may be a read error, as it is one base from a much larger clone.

Investigators prepared the TCR beta libraries by applying iRepertoire HTBI primers and Arm-PCR of CDR3 regions. TCRdb passed the multiplex PCR reads through MiXCR, listing each CDR3 protein once. The table shows 300,000 to 400,000 distinct CDR3 sequences, with 16% occurring only once. The length of the CDR3 is 15 residues. Sample time point: newly diagnosed GD, antithyroid drugs for less than 3 months. Isolated PBMC RNA provided the starting material for the TCR library. These data were likewise used in another study, on T cells in Graves' hyperthyroidism and ophthalmopathy. That source reports: HTBI primers were used for first-round RT-PCR of the TCR CDR3. Most expanded thyroid clonotypes above 0.001 recurred in blood.

The specimen comprised peripheral blood mononuclear cells (PBMCs), sampled at new diagnosis, from a patient treated with antithyroid drugs. This receptor was identified in a man aged 35 to 55 with Graves disease. J is TRBJ2-5 and V is TRBV12-3 or TRBV12-4; D assignment may be TRBD1 or TRBD2 (5 bases each). The J call may be mistaken, given a closer DNA end match to TRBJ2-1. CDR3 amino acids: CASSSSGPQWNGQFF. The DNA of the CDR3 is TGTGCCAGCAGTTCCTCGGGACCTCAATGGAATGGGCAGTTCTTC.